Listed below are T cell receptor beta chains from one sample, sequenced in a study of T cell responses to AZD1222 COVID-19 vaccine. TCRdb's table, derived via immunoSEQ multiplex PCR, lists solely in-frame clones and lacks some. The data show tens of thousands of clones, 80% to 90% seen once. The sequences come from peripheral blood, collected 28 days after the second AZD1222 dose. These receptors were collected from an adult who received the AZD1222 COVID-19 vaccine. Both conserved end residues are part of each CDR3. D genes are given only for firm matches. Some rows have no size entry. The others give once, few or many, or a class for an expanded clone.

>once|TRBV15|TRBJ2-3|14|NA
TGTGCCACCAGCAGGGAAGGGACCACGCGGCGGGAGTATTTT
CATSREGTTRREYF
>NA|TRBV5-1|TRBJ2-4|14|NA
TGCGCCAGCAGCTTGGCAGGGCTGACAAACATTCAGTACTTC
CASSLAGLTNIQYF
>NA|TRBV2|TRBJ1-2|13|NA
TGTGCCAGCAGTGAAGCTGGTCTCGGAGGCTACACCTTC
CASSEAGLGGYTF
>NA|TRBV7-2|TRBJ2-5|14|NA
TGTGCCAGCAGCTTAGATTATAACCAAGAGACCCAGTACTTC
CASSLDYNQETQYF
>NA|TRBV7-8|TRBJ1-1|13|TRBD1
TGTGCCAGCAGACCTGACAGGGTCACTGAAGCTTTCTTT
CASRPDRVTEAFF
>NA|TRBV7-9|TRBJ1-2|13|TRBD1
TGTGCCAGCAGCTTTGACAGGGACTATGGCTACACCTTC
CASSFDRDYGYTF
>NA|TRBV3-1/TRBV3-2|TRBJ2-2|15|NA
TGTGCCAGCAGCCAAGTTCGGAGGGGCACCGGGGAGCTGTTTTTT
CASSQVRRGTGELFF
>NA|TRBV29-1|TRBJ1-1|12|TRBD1
TGCAGCGGGGACAGGGGAAACACTGAAGCTTTCTTT
CSGDRGNTEAFF
>NA|TRBV5-1|TRBJ2-1|15|TRBD2
TGCGCCAGCAGCGAAGACGTACGCGGGGGCAATGAGCAGTTCTTC
CASSEDVRGGNEQFF
>NA|TRBV7-3|TRBJ1-2|14|TRBD1
TGTGCCAGCAGCTTGGACAGGGAATCGGGTGGCTACACCTTC
CASSLDRESGGYTF
>many|TRBV5-6|TRBJ2-2|15|NA
TGTGCCAGCAGCTTCTGGGCGGCGAACACCGGGGAGCTGTTTTTT
CASSFWAANTGELFF
>NA|TRBV10-3|TRBJ1-2|12|TRBD1
TGTGCCATCCGGACAGGGGACTATGGCTACACCTTC
CAIRTGDYGYTF
>NA|TRBV9|TRBJ1-6|15|TRBD1
TGTGCCAGCAGCGATCGGGACAGGGCTAATTCACCCCTCCACTTT
CASSDRDRANSPLHF
>NA|TRBV27|TRBJ1-1|14|NA
TGTGCCAGCACCCGGCACGGGACGAACACTGAAGCTTTCTTT
CASTRHGTNTEAFF
>NA|TRBV7-2|TRBJ1-1|15|NA
TGTGCCAGCAGCTTACATAAGGGGCTGAACACTGAAGCTTTCTTT
CASSLHKGLNTEAFF
>few|TRBV5-8|TRBJ1-1|12|NA
TGTGCCAGCAGCTCAGGTTTCACTGAAGCTTTCTTT
CASSSGFTEAFF
>NA|TRBV7-2|TRBJ2-5|13|TRBD1
TGTGCCAGCAGCGACAGGGTCCAAGAGACCCAGTACTTC
CASSDRVQETQYF
>NA|TRBV19|TRBJ1-3|19|TRBD1
TGTGCCAGTAGTATAGAGGACAGGGGCTGGACTAGCTCTGGAAACACCATATATTTT
CASSIEDRGWTSSGNTIYF
>NA|TRBV9|TRBJ1-5|15|NA
TGTGCCAGCAGCAGGACCGGGGGCAGCAATCAGCCCCAGCATTTT
CASSRTGGSNQPQHF
>NA|TRBV4-3|TRBJ2-2|17|NA
TGCGCCAGCAGCCAAGATTTGGTTGGAACGTCCACCGGGGAGCTGTTTTTT
CASSQDLVGTSTGELFF
>NA|TRBV3-1/TRBV3-2|TRBJ1-2|14|NA
TGTGCCAGCAGCCAAGAGGGGGCTAACTATGGCTACACCTTC
CASSQEGANYGYTF
>NA|TRBV3-1/TRBV3-2|TRBJ2-5|15|NA
TGTGCCAGCAGCCATTCCGGGTCGAGGACAGAGACCCAGTACTTC
CASSHSGSRTETQYF
>NA|TRBV9|TRBJ1-3|14|NA
TGTGCCAGCAGCCCCGAAGGGACTGGAAACACCATATATTTT
CASSPEGTGNTIYF
>NA|TRBV6-5|TRBJ1-2|14|NA
TGTGCCAGCAAATACAGGCAGTACGACTATGGCTACACCTTC
CASKYRQYDYGYTF
>NA|TRBV10-2|TRBJ1-2|14|TRBD1
TGCGCCAGCAGTCCCGGGACAGGGGTAGGAGGCTACACCTTC
CASSPGTGVGGYTF
>NA|TRBV4-1|TRBJ1-4|16|NA
TGCGCCAGCAGCCAAGACAGGGTTGCAACTAATGAAAAACTGTTTTTT
CASSQDRVATNEKLFF
>NA|TRBV6-5|TRBJ1-3|15|NA
TGTGCCAGCGTCCGATCGGTCACCTCTGGAAACACCATATATTTT
CASVRSVTSGNTIYF
>few|TRBV18|TRBJ1-2|18|NA
TGTGCCAGCTCACCACTTGCTGGTTTACAGGCGCTCGGACGGGGCTACACCTTC
CASSPLAGLQALGRGYTF
>once|TRBV12-3/TRBV12-4|TRBJ2-1|12|NA
TGTGCCAGCAGTATACTCTACAATGAGCAGTTCTTC
CASSILYNEQFF
>NA|TRBV9|TRBJ2-2|12|NA
TGTGCCAGCAGCGTATTAAATGGGGAGCTGTTTTTT
CASSVLNGELFF
>once|TRBV28|TRBJ1-6|15|TRBD1
TGTGCCAGCAGTTCCCGGGACAGGGGCAATTCACCCCTCCACTTT
CASSSRDRGNSPLHF
>NA|TRBV11-3|TRBJ1-4|14|NA
TGTGCCAGCAGCTTAGGGGAGTTCCATGAAAAACTGTTTTTT
CASSLGEFHEKLFF
>few|TRBV3-1/TRBV3-2|TRBJ1-2|18|TRBD1
TGTGCCAGCAGCCTGACTGAGGGGACAGGTAGGGTGGGTTGTGGCTACACCTTC
CASSLTEGTGRVGCGYTF
>NA|TRBV21-1|TRBJ2-7|14|NA
TGTGCCAGCAGCGAATGGCGGGAGTCTAACGAGCAGTACTTC
CASSEWRESNEQYF
>NA|TRBV7-7|TRBJ2-5|15|NA
TGTGCCAGCAGCTTAGAGAAGTCTGCCAAAGAGACCCAGTACTTC
CASSLEKSAKETQYF
>hyperexpanded|TRBV5-8|TRBJ2-3|15|NA
TGTGCCAGCAACCTCGGGGGTTGGGCCACAGATACGCAGTATTTT
CASNLGGWATDTQYF
>NA|TRBV4-2|TRBJ1-6|16|NA
TGTGCCAGCAGCCAAAGGGCGGGGGGCCAGAATTCACCCCTCCACTTT
CASSQRAGGQNSPLHF
>NA|TRBV19|TRBJ1-5|17|NA
TGTGCCAGTAGTACGACTTGGGGGGTCGATAGCAATCAGCCCCAGCATTTT
CASSTTWGVDSNQPQHF
>few|TRBV11-2|TRBJ2-1|13|NA
TGTGCCAGCAGCTTAGATCTAGGGGATGAGCAGTTCTTC
CASSLDLGDEQFF
>NA|TRBV7-9|TRBJ1-3|13|NA
TGTGCCAGCAGCCTATTATCTGGAAACACCATATATTTT
CASSLLSGNTIYF
>NA|TRBV7-9|TRBJ1-1|16|TRBD1
TGTGCCAGCAGCTTAGACAACAGGGGTAGGGGCACTGAAGCTTTCTTT
CASSLDNRGRGTEAFF